This T cell receptor beta chain is drawn from a study of beta chain features in type 1 diabetes (dated by TCRdb to 2017 to 2018). For the study in its entirety: No differences in mean age, gender distribution, total cell number or subset yield were found between patients and healthy donors. Across all samples, about 110 million sorted cells were examined, and cell number per subset correlated strongly with RNA yield. In the study, recently diagnosed type 1 diabetes patients and matched healthy donors were compared on the TCRB repertoires of their sorted circulating CD4+ T cell subsets. Naive and central memory subsets were obtained from all 28 donors, but regulatory and stem cell-like memory subsets were isolated from only 8 patients and roughly eight healthy donors.

In regard to this clone: Its cognate antigen has yet to be identified. There are no base qualities to consult, and no much larger clone falls within one base.

A single peripheral blood draw of around 120 mL on average was collected from each donor into heparinised tubes. Using a panel that included CD45RO, CCR7, CD25, CD127, CD95 and CD27, naive, central memory, regulatory and stem cell-like memory CD4+ T cells were sorted on a BD FACSAria II. Every sorted population had a purity above 95%. Right away, PBMCs were isolated by Lymphoprep density gradient centrifugation and were stained directly, with no culture step. So that batch effects would be minimized, each experiment stained and sorted samples in pairs, pairing one healthy donor with one patient. Study-wide findings and limitations: Because cDNA was sequenced instead of genomic DNA, activated cells with high expression could be over-represented, although the groups did not differ in activation or CD3 levels. HLA sub-analyses involved small numbers of individuals, so any influence of HLA type on TCRB rearrangement remained unresolved. In all four CD4+ subsets, TCRB CDR3 length was moderately but significantly shorter in type 1 diabetes patients. Fewer insertions and more nucleotide deletions at VDJ recombination sites were observed in patients with type 1 diabetes, implying thymic rearrangement abnormalities. Naive, central memory and regulatory TCRB repertoires appeared more similar among patients than among healthy donors. PCR may preferentially amplify shorter templates, but because patient and control samples were amplified and corrected together, any resulting skew would affect both groups equally.

The entire isolated RNA was reverse transcribed using the High Capacity cDNA Reverse Transcription Kit, and thus expressed TCRB transcripts were sequenced. Deep immunoSEQ sequencing was applied to naive, central memory and regulatory T cell samples, giving an average of about 3.6 million total reads per sample. Sorted cells were lysed in RLT buffer and RNA was extracted with DNase-treated RNeasy Micro or Mini kits, depending on cell number. To prevent cross-contamination, every cell subset was processed on its own, while patient and healthy donor samples were processed together. TCRB sequences were amplified from cDNA with the immunoSEQ multiplex PCR, producing 87-bp fragments spanning the CDR3 region. The amplicons were sequenced using the Illumina HiSeq platform. As for the authors' bioinformatics: PCR bias was computationally corrected using synthetic template baselines, reads within Hamming distance 2 were collapsed, and singletons that could not be merged were discarded. Reads were aligned to IMGT to assign V, D and J genes, CDR3 length, and insertions or deletions at six rearrangement sites. Within each subset, clonotype counts were normalized to the number of sorted cells before true diversity and Gini coefficients were calculated with the tcR R package. Repertoire sharing was quantified using the overlap coefficient calculated on TCRB nucleotide sequences. As a proxy for the pre-selection repertoire, out-of-frame TCRB sequences from naive cells were analyzed. TCRdb stores this immuneACCESS table with in-frame sequences only. Part of the clones is absent; in the studies checked, under half of the shortfall reflects unresolved V genes, and no reason is known for the rest. The D gene and trimming were derived from the DNA, and the V and J assignments and clone size from that table. The sample data list hundreds of thousands of clones, and around 15% of these were observed just once. About 0.087% of the sample is taken by the ten largest.

Sequencing was carried out using naive CD4+ T cells from blood. The meaning of the sample's cell subset or site label: true naive CD4+ T cells. The receptor was isolated from a man younger than 30 in good health.

The CDR3: CASIQGVGTTEAFF. The bases read TGTGCCAGCATCCAGGGGGTAGGAACCACTGAAGCTTTCTTT. In this chain, TRBV7-9 is recombined with TRBJ1-1; 7 bases in between match TRBD1. The cysteine opens and the phenylalanine closes a CDR3 of 14 amino acids. Only CDR3 DNA is held: 42 bases, read in frame from base 1. Based on the germline V gene (reference sequence), the CDR1 and CDR2 sequences are SEHNR and FQNEAQ. Trimming leaves V shorter by 7 bases and J shorter by 4 bases, with the junction holding 9 bases beyond the gene matches.